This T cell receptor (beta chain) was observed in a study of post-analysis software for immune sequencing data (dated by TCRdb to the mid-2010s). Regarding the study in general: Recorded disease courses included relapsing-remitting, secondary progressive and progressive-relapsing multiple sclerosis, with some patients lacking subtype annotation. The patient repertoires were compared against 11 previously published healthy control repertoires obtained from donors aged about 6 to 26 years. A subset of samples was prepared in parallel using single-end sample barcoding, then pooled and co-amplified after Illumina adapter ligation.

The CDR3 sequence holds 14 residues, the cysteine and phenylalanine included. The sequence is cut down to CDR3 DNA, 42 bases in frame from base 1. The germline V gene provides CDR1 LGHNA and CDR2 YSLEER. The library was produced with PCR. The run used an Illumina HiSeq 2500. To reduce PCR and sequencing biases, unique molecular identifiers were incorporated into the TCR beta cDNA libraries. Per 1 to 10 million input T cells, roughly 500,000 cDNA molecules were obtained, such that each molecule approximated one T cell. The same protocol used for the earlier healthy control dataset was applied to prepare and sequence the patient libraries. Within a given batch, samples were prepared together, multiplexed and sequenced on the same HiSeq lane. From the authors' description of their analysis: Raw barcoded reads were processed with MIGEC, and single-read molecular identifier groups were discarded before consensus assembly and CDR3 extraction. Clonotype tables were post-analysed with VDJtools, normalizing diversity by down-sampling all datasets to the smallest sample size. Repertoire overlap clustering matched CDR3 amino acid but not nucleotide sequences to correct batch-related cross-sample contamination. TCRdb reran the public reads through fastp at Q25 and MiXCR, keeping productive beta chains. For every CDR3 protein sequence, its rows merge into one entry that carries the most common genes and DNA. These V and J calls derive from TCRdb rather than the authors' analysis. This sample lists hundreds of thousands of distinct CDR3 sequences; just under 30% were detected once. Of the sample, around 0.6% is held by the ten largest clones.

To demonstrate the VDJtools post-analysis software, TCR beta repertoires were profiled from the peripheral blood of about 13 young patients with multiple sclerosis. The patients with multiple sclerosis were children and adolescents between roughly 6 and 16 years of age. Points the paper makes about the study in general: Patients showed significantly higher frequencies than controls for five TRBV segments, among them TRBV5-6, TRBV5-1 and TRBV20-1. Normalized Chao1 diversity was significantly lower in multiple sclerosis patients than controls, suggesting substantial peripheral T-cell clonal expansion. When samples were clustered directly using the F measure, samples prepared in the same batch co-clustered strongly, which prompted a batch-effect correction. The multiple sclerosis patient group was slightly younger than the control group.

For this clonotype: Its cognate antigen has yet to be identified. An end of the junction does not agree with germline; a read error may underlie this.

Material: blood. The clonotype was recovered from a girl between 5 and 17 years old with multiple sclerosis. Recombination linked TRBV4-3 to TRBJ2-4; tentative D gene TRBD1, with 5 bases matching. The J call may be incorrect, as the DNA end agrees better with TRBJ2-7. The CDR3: CAGSQDRQPYEQYF. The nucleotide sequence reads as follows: TGCGCCGGCAGCCAAGATAGACAGCCCTACGAGCAGTACTTC.